The sequence of this TCR beta chain was determined in a study of post-analysis software for immune sequencing data. Study-level background: The disease courses spanned relapsing-remitting, secondary progressive and progressive-relapsing forms of multiple sclerosis. Study-wide results and limits: Comparison of patients with controls showed about 5 TRBV segments more frequent in patients, TRBV5-6, TRBV5-1 and TRBV20-1 among them.

This clonotype was counted a few times. Its antigen is not identified. Built from TCR beta cDNA, the libraries had unique molecular identifiers in them. Using its own MiXCR run on the PCR reads, TCRdb lists one record per CDR3 protein. The table includes 150,000 to 200,000 distinct CDR3 sequences, approximately 35% detected once. CDR1 and CDR2 from the germline V gene are MNHEY and SVGEGT. The V end lost 4 bases, the J end lost 4 bases, and 10 bases lay between the germline ends. There are 13 residues in the CDR3. The chain is built from TRBV6-2 or TRBV6-3 and TRBJ1-2; D gene ambiguous. Sequences were derived from blood, sampled after autologous hematopoietic stem cell transplantation. The sequence came from a girl between 10 and 17 years old with multiple sclerosis. The CDR3 sequence: CASSFSGIYGYTF. The CDR3 DNA reads TGTGCCAGCAGTTTTTCGGGGATCTATGGCTACACCTTC.